This TCR beta chain was sequenced during a study of a mutant IDH1 vaccine in newly diagnosed glioma. Study context: The treated population exhibited a male proportion of roughly 60%, a female proportion of roughly 40%, and a mean age of around 40 years. Previous treatment comprised radiotherapy, temozolomide, or both, mostly both.

Repertoires were generated with immunoSEQ multiplex PCR, while TCRdb's copy carries only in-frame clones and drops some. The data show about 88,000 clones, about 80% seen once. Trimming left V 1 base short and J 11 bases short, with 11 bases between. Germline lookup yields CDR1 SEHNR and CDR2 FQNEAQ (reference sequence). The CDR3 runs to 12 residues. Time point noted: baseline, week 1 (first vaccination visit). Treatment denoted: pre-vaccination baseline after standard-of-care therapy. The chain recombines TRBV7-9 with TRBJ1-1; D gene unclear. The specimen comprised PBMCs, sampled from a glioma patient treated with radiotherapy, temozolomide or both. The TCR originated in a man aged 35 to 55 with glioma. Some clones in this sample may be carry-over from other donors' samples. The CDR3 nucleotides read TGTGCCAGCAGCTTAGTGGAGGGCTCGGCTTTCTTT. Amino acid sequence: CASSLVEGSAFF.